The rows below give T cell receptor beta chains drawn from one sample of a study of cytomegalovirus exposure and HLA in healthy donors. Clones were read by immunoSEQ multiplex PCR, and TCRdb kept only the in-frame ones, dropping some. The table shows 220,000 or so clones, with 70% to 85% occurring only once. The sequenced sample consisted of PBMCs. Source of these receptors: a man between 50 and 59 years old in good health and CMV-seronegative. Each CDR3 is given with its conserved first and last residue. Fields, in order: V gene, clone size, J gene, CDR3 protein. Only part of the rows carry a size: once, few, many, or a class if the clone is expanded.

v_gene: TRBV18
abundance: .
j_gene: TRBJ1-1
CDR3aa: CASSLTSDTEAFF

v_gene: TRBV19
abundance: .
j_gene: TRBJ1-3
CDR3aa: CASSMGREGNTIYF

v_gene: TRBV19
abundance: .
j_gene: TRBJ1-6
CDR3aa: CASSIQVKGSPLHF

v_gene: TRBV2
abundance: .
j_gene: TRBJ2-1
CDR3aa: CASSAASGRGIGWFF

v_gene: TRBV9
abundance: .
j_gene: TRBJ2-1
CDR3aa: CASSVPGQGEHEQFF

v_gene: TRBV2
abundance: .
j_gene: TRBJ2-7
CDR3aa: CASLETYEQYF

v_gene: TRBV7-8
abundance: .
j_gene: TRBJ1-1
CDR3aa: CASSKTGVRDTEAFF

v_gene: TRBV6-1
abundance: .
j_gene: TRBJ2-4
CDR3aa: CASSLAGAKNIQYF

v_gene: TRBV30
abundance: .
j_gene: TRBJ2-3
CDR3aa: CAWSVGLSGSTDTQYF

v_gene: TRBV5-1
abundance: .
j_gene: TRBJ2-5
CDR3aa: CANRHQHKTAYQETQYF

v_gene: TRBV19
abundance: .
j_gene: TRBJ1-5
CDR3aa: CASSGQFDQPQHF

v_gene: TRBV29-1
abundance: .
j_gene: TRBJ1-2
CDR3aa: CSVDWTAENYGYTF

v_gene: TRBV28
abundance: .
j_gene: TRBJ2-5
CDR3aa: CASSSLAGVPPETQYF

v_gene: TRBV4-1
abundance: .
j_gene: TRBJ2-3
CDR3aa: CASSHLEGANTQYF

v_gene: TRBV2
abundance: few
j_gene: TRBJ1-1
CDR3aa: CASSTYTEAFF

v_gene: TRBV15
abundance: once
j_gene: TRBJ2-2
CDR3aa: CATSSLPGLGIGELFF

v_gene: TRBV28
abundance: .
j_gene: TRBJ2-7
CDR3aa: CASSQQTGVQDEQYF